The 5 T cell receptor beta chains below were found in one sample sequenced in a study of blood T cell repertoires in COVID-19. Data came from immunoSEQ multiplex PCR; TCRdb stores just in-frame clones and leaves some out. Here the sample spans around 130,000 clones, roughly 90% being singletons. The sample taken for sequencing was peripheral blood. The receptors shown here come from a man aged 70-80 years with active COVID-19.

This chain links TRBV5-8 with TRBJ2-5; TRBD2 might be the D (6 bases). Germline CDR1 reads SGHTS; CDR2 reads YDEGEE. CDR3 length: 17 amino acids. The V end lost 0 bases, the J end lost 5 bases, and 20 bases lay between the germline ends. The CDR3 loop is CASSLAEFGGPGETQYF. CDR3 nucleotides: TGTGCCAGCAGCTTGGCTGAGTTCGGAGGGCCGGGGGAGACCCAGTACTTC.

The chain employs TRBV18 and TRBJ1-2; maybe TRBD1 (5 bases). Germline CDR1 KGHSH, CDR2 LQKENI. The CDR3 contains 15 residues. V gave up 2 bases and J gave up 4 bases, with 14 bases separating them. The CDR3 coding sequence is TGTGCCAGCTCACCAGAGTTGGAGACAGCCTATGGCTACACCTTC. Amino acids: CASSPELETAYGYTF.

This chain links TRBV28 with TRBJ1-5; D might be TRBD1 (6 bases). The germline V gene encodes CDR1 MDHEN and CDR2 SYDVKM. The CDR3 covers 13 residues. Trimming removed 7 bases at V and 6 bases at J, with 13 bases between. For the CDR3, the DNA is TGTGCCAGCAACGTCAACAGGGTTCAGCCCCAGCATTTT. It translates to CASNVNRVQPQHF.

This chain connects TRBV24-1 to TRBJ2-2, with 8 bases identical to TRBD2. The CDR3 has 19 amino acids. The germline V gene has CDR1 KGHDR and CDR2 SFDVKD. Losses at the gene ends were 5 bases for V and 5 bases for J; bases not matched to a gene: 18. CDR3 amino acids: CATSASSTPGTRATGELFF. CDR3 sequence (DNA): TGTGCCACCAGTGCTTCCTCCACCCCCGGGACTAGAGCTACCGGGGAGCTGTTTTTT.

CDR3 amino acids: CAWGGLADTDTQYF. For the CDR3, the DNA is TGTGCCTGGGGTGGGCTAGCGGACACAGATACGCAGTATTTT. The chain employs TRBV30 and TRBJ2-3, with 7 bases aligning to TRBD2. CDR1 is GTSNPN, CDR2 SVGIG, per germline (reference sequence). V was pared by 5 bases and J by 2 bases, with 7 bases of the junction left unmatched. This CDR3 comprises 14 residues.